This entry concerns a single T cell receptor (beta chain). This record belongs to a study of shared clonotypes between healthy human individuals. In the naive CD8 group, cells lacked CD45RO and were positively selected for CCR7, so terminally differentiated effector memory CD45RA+ cells were left out. The V and J ends lost 1 base and 4 bases respectively, with 10 bases between them. The CDR3 has 15 residues. Germline V gene data show CDR1 as LGHNA and CDR2 as YSLEER. The repertoire was sequenced with immunoSEQ multiplex PCR; TCRdb's copy has only in-frame clones and lacks some. Of about 2 million clones listed, around 96% are singletons.

The TCR originated in a man aged 18 to 29 in good health. The chain carries TRBV4-3 and TRBJ2-2; D call uncertain. The source material was naive CD8+ T cells sorted from blood. The CDR3 nucleotides are TGCGCCAGCAGCCAAGCACAGCCTCCCACCGGGGAGCTGTTTTTT. Its translation: CASSQAQPPTGELFF.